This entry features one T cell receptor (beta chain) sequence. TCRdb's table, derived via immunoSEQ multiplex PCR, lists solely in-frame clones and lacks some. The data contain a few hundred thousand clones, more than 80% of them singletons. The sample belongs to a study of blood T cell repertoires in COVID-19. Germline CDR1 reads SGHTA; CDR2 reads FQGNSA. Trimming took 5 bases from V and 2 from J, leaving 13 bases between them. The CDR3 has 15 amino acids. The origin of this receptor is a woman of 80 years or more with acute or convalescent COVID-19. The sequencing input was peripheral blood. The V gene is TRBV7-2, the J gene TRBJ1-3; the D gene is possibly TRBD1 (5 bases). The CDR3 loop reads CASSLQGSTGNTIYF. The CDR3 nucleotides are TGTGCCAGCAGCCTGCAGGGAAGTACTGGAAACACCATATATTTT.